The 8 T cell receptor beta chains below come from one sample, sequenced in a study of lung T cells in sarcoidosis with Löfgren's syndrome. TCRdb recomputed calls from the reads with MiXCR, one row per CDR3 protein. The sample consists of 60,000 to 65,000 distinct CDR3 sequences, around 21% of them appearing once. Sequenced material: CD4+ T cells from PBMCs. These receptors were collected from a human donor with sarcoidosis (Löfgren's syndrome or another form), or a control subject (not recorded which).

As regards this clonotype: A much larger clone is a single base away; this may be a read error. CDR3 sequence: CVSSLYRGVETQYF. The CDR3 DNA sequence: TGTGTCAGCAGTTTATACCGGGGGGTCGAGACCCAGTACTTC. The gene calls are TRBV27 and TRBJ2-5; 7 positions agree with TRBD2. The CDR3 totals 14 residues. CDR1 is MNHEY, CDR2 SMNVEV, per germline (reference sequence).

This clonotype was seen many times. The chain joins TRBV28 to TRBJ2-4, with TRBD1 identical over 8 bases. Germline assignment: CDR1 MDHEN and CDR2 SYDVKM. The CDR3 loop spans 17 amino acids. J lost 0 bases, V lost 3 bases, and 7 bases had no gene match. CDR3 sequence reads: CASSFRGQGLAKNIQYF. CDR3 coding DNA: TGTGCCAGCAGTTTCCGTGGACAGGGATTAGCCAAAAACATTCAGTACTTC.

The V gene is TRBV12-3 or TRBV12-4, the J gene TRBJ1-5; 7 positions match TRBD1. J lost 7 bases, V lost 8 bases, and 8 bases had no gene match. The CDR3 is made up of 13 amino acids. The CDR3 DNA reads as TGTGCCAGCCGAGGGACAGCTGGGCAGCCCCAGCATTTT. As protein: CASRGTAGQPQHF.

Concerning this clonotype: A much larger clone lies a single base off, so this may be a read error. V and J are TRBV2 and TRBJ1-1; 7 bases map to TRBD1. The germline V gene encodes CDR1 SNHLY and CDR2 FYNNEI. This CDR3 has 13 amino acids. The DNA for the CDR3 is TGTGCCAGCACCGGACAGGCGAACACTAAAGCTTTCTTT. Protein sequence: CASTGQANTKAFF.

This clonotype has ten or more counts. The J gene is TRBJ2-5, the V gene TRBV20-1; D perhaps matches TRBD2 (6 bases). Trimming cost V 5 bases and J 1 base, with 8 bases left between them. Looked up from germline, CDR1 is DFQATT and CDR2 is SNEGSKA (reference sequence). The CDR3 is made up of 12 amino acids. The CDR3 DNA reads TGCAGTGCTCCCGGGGGCCAAGAGACCCAGTACTTC. This sequence encodes CSAPGGQETQYF.

The V gene is TRBV5-1, the J gene TRBJ1-5, with D unclear. The CDR3 has 14 residues. Germline V gene sequence: CDR1 SGHRS, CDR2 YFSETQ. V gave up 1 base and J gave up 3 bases, with 8 bases separating them. The CDR3 is CASSLRPDNQPQHF. In DNA form, the CDR3 reads TGCGCCAGCAGCTTGCGTCCTGACAATCAGCCCCAGCATTTT.

This clonotype was observed a few times. This CDR3 is CASSSRRGTGRDEQYF. The CDR3 DNA is TGTGCCAGCAGCTCCCGTCGAGGTACAGGTCGGGACGAGCAGTACTTC. The chain is built from TRBV5-8 and TRBJ2-7, with D possibly TRBD1 on 5 matching bases. The V end lost 3 bases, the J end lost 5 bases, and 21 bases lay between the germline ends. The CDR3 length is 16 residues. The germline CDR1 and CDR2 sequences are SGHTS and YDEGEE.

CDR3: CASRKRGYTF. CDR3 DNA: TGTGCCAGCAGGAAAAGGGGCTACACCTTC. The chain links TRBV28 to TRBJ1-2; D not certain. Trimming removed 6 bases at V and 8 bases at J, with 7 bases between. Per the germline V gene, CDR1 is MDHEN and CDR2 is SYDVKM. The CDR3 contains 10 residues.